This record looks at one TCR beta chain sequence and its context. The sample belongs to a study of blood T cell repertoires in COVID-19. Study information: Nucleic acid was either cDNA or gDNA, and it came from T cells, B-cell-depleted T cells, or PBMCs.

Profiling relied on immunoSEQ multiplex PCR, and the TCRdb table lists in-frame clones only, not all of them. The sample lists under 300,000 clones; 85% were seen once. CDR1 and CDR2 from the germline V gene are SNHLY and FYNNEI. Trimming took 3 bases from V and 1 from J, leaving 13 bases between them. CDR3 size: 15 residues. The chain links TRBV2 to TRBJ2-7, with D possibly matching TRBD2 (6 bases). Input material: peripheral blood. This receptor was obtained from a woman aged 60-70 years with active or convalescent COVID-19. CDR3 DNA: TGTGCCAGCAGTGAGGCCGGGAGTACGTCCTACGAGCAGTACTTC. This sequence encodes CASSEAGSTSYEQYF.